These T cell receptor beta chains were read from a single sample in a study of control samples from healthy donors and cancer patients. This table comes from immunoSEQ multiplex PCR, and its TCRdb copy is limited to in-frame clones, with some not included. The sample has about 83,000 clones, 91% seen once. Sequenced: blood. These receptors originate from a man aged 30-40 years in good health. Both conserved end residues are part of each CDR3. The D gene is left open where the match is weak. Only some rows state a clone size, as once, few, many or a class for expanded clones.

d_gene	j_gene	abundance	v_gene	CDR3aa	CDR3nt
TRBD2	TRBJ2-7	once	TRBV7-9	CASSRGLAGNEQYF	TGTGCCAGCAGCCGGGGACTAGCGGGAAACGAGCAGTACTTC
TRBD1	TRBJ2-3	NA	TRBV6-6	CASSSEDRVKDTQYF	TGTGCCAGCAGTTCCGAGGACAGGGTGAAAGATACGCAGTATTTT
NA	TRBJ1-4	NA	TRBV6-1	CASSEVPGLEKLFF	TGTGCCAGCAGTGAAGTTCCGGGCCTTGAAAAACTGTTTTTT
TRBD2	TRBJ2-2	few	TRBV4-2	CASSQEDGGALNTGELFF	TGTGCCAGCAGCCAAGAGGACGGGGGGGCCTTGAACACCGGGGAGCTGTTTTTT
TRBD1	TRBJ1-5	NA	TRBV6-2/TRBV6-3	CASSYFGRGGNQPQHF	TGTGCCAGCAGTTACTTCGGCAGGGGGGGCAATCAGCCCCAGCATTTT
NA	TRBJ1-1	NA	TRBV5-4	CASGPGLNPPEAFF	TGTGCCAGCGGACCGGGACTTAACCCCCCTGAAGCTTTCTTT
TRBD2	TRBJ2-5	NA	TRBV7-8	CASSRVAGGPQETQYF	TGTGCCAGCAGCCGAGTAGCGGGGGGACCACAAGAGACCCAGTACTTC
TRBD1	TRBJ1-2	NA	TRBV24-1	CATKGDSNYGYTF	TGTGCCACCAAGGGGGACAGTAACTATGGCTACACCTTC
TRBD2	TRBJ2-5	NA	TRBV7-8	CASSFSGVQETQYF	TGTGCCAGCAGCTTTAGCGGGGTACAAGAGACCCAGTACTTC
NA	TRBJ1-2	few	TRBV3-1/TRBV3-2	CASSQETRGLGGYTF	TGTGCCAGCAGCCAAGAAACGCGGGGGTTGGGCGGCTACACCTTC
TRBD2	TRBJ2-7	NA	TRBV10-3	CATSGGGGSGEQYF	TGTGCCACTTCGGGGGGGGGAGGGAGTGGCGAGCAGTACTTC
NA	TRBJ1-5	few	TRBV7-2	CASSLAGATSPQHF	TGTGCCAGCAGCTTGGCCGGGGCCACATCACCCCAGCATTTT
NA	TRBJ1-4	NA	TRBV7-9	CASSLAGSVNEKLFF	TGTGCCAGCAGCTTAGCCGGTTCAGTTAATGAAAAACTGTTTTTT
NA	TRBJ1-6	NA	TRBV4-2	CASSQVTPAGSPLHF	TGTGCCAGCAGCCAAGTCACCCCAGCAGGTTCACCCCTCCACTTT
NA	TRBJ2-1	NA	TRBV10-1	CASSPVGNEQFF	TGCGCCAGCAGCCCTGTTGGCAATGAGCAGTTCTTC
NA	TRBJ2-1	once	TRBV7-8	CASSPRAYNEQFF	TGTGCCAGCAGCCCGAGGGCCTACAATGAGCAGTTCTTC
NA	TRBJ2-2	NA	TRBV5-1	CASSSGFRSGELFF	TGCGCCAGCAGCTCCGGGTTCCGTTCCGGGGAGCTGTTTTTT
TRBD1	TRBJ2-3	NA	TRBV7-9	CASSLGQVGTDTQYF	TGTGCCAGCAGCTTGGGACAGGTCGGCACAGATACGCAGTATTTT
NA	TRBJ2-2	NA	TRBV6-5	CASSYGLSTGELFF	TGTGCCAGCAGTTACGGCCTGTCGACCGGGGAGCTGTTTTTT
TRBD1	TRBJ2-1	once	TRBV10-3	CATEAPGGTYNEQFF	TGTGCCACCGAAGCTCCAGGGGGTACCTACAATGAGCAGTTCTTC
TRBD1	TRBJ1-2	NA	TRBV28	CASRATGAHSYGYTF	TGTGCCAGCAGAGCCACAGGGGCTCATTCCTATGGCTACACCTTC
TRBD2	TRBJ2-2	NA	TRBV27	CASSYASGVTGELFF	TGTGCCAGCAGTTACGCTAGCGGAGTTACCGGGGAGCTGTTTTTT
NA	TRBJ1-1	NA	TRBV30	CAWMYEGTEAFF	TGTGCCTGGATGTATGAGGGGACTGAAGCTTTCTTT
TRBD1	TRBJ1-1	NA	TRBV6-6	CAGRDRSEGEAFF	TGTGCCGGCAGGGACAGGTCAGAGGGTGAAGCTTTCTTT
NA	TRBJ1-6	NA	TRBV19	CASTRRRVDSPLHF	TGTGCCAGTACCCGGCGCCGGGTGGACTCACCCCTCCACTTT
NA	TRBJ2-7	NA	TRBV19	CASSMGPEYEQYF	TGTGCCAGTAGTATGGGACCGGAGTACGAGCAGTACTTC
NA	TRBJ2-7	NA	TRBV7-2	CASSAVGGGSYEQYF	TGTGCCAGCAGCGCTGTGGGGGGTGGCTCCTACGAGCAGTACTTC
NA	TRBJ2-7	NA	TRBV5-6	CASSLGRGPYEQYF	TGTGCCAGCAGCTTGGGGCGGGGACCCTACGAGCAGTACTTC
NA	TRBJ2-2	NA	TRBV12-3/TRBV12-4	CASQGQYTGELFF	TGTGCCAGCCAGGGGCAGTACACCGGGGAGCTGTTTTTT
NA	TRBJ2-2	NA	TRBV7-8	CASNPGGAGTGELFF	TGTGCCAGCAACCCTGGAGGGGCTGGGACCGGGGAGCTGTTTTTT
TRBD1	TRBJ1-6	NA	TRBV7-9	CASSRQGDSPLHF	TGTGCCAGCAGCCGACAGGGGGATTCACCCCTCCACTTT
TRBD1	TRBJ1-4	NA	TRBV27	CASAGQGSPFNEKLFF	TGTGCCAGCGCGGGACAGGGGTCTCCGTTTAATGAAAAACTGTTTTTT
TRBD2	TRBJ2-2	NA	TRBV25-1	CASTTGGGTGELFF	TGTGCCAGCACCACGGGGGGAGGAACCGGGGAGCTGTTTTTT
TRBD2	TRBJ2-7	NA	TRBV5-1	CASSPGTSHYEQYF	TGCGCCAGCAGTCCCGGGACTAGCCACTACGAGCAGTACTTC
NA	TRBJ2-7	once	TRBV6-1	CASSESQGLRPYEQYF	TGTGCCAGCAGTGAATCTCAAGGGCTCAGACCCTACGAGCAGTACTTC
NA	TRBJ2-1	NA	TRBV9	CASSVGGSGDYEQFF	TGTGCCAGCAGCGTAGGAGGATCGGGGGACTATGAGCAGTTCTTC
NA	TRBJ1-1	once	TRBV18	CASSKGGGTEAFF	TGTGCCAGCTCCAAGGGGGGGGGAACTGAAGCTTTCTTT
NA	TRBJ2-2	NA	TRBV13	CASSTERTGELFF	TGTGCCAGCAGCACCGAGAGGACCGGGGAGCTGTTTTTT
NA	TRBJ2-7	NA	TRBV2	CASSEDRRGYEQYF	TGTGCCAGCAGTGAAGACCGCCGGGGCTACGAGCAGTACTTC
NA	TRBJ1-2	NA	TRBV27	CAKETVANYGYTF	TGTGCCAAGGAGACGGTAGCTAACTATGGCTACACCTTC
NA	TRBJ1-3	NA	TRBV2	CASRDSLSGNTIYF	TGTGCCAGCAGGGACAGCCTCTCTGGAAACACCATATATTTT
NA	TRBJ2-1	NA	TRBV2	CASSEPGPYNEQFF	TGTGCCAGCAGTGAACCGGGACCCTACAATGAGCAGTTCTTC
TRBD2	TRBJ2-7	NA	TRBV6-5	CASSTSGGISYEQYF	TGTGCCAGCAGCACTAGCGGGGGCATCTCCTACGAGCAGTACTTC
TRBD1	TRBJ1-4	NA	TRBV11-2	CASSLQGVSNRANEKLFF	TGTGCCAGCAGCTTACAGGGGGTATCGAATAGGGCTAATGAAAAACTGTTTTTT
NA	TRBJ2-7	NA	TRBV30	CAWSNTAWEYF	TGTGCCTGGAGCAATACGGCCTGGGAGTACTTC
TRBD2	TRBJ2-7	NA	TRBV5-1	CATSEDSGRNEQYF	TGCGCCACCTCTGAAGATAGCGGGAGGAACGAGCAGTACTTC
NA	TRBJ2-7	NA	TRBV9	CASSSRDLGEQYF	TGTGCCAGCAGCTCCCGGGACCTAGGGGAGCAGTACTTC
NA	TRBJ2-4	NA	TRBV4-1	CASSQEREGDLNIQYF	TGCGCCAGCAGCCAAGAAAGGGAGGGGGACCTTAACATTCAGTACTTC
NA	TRBJ2-1	NA	TRBV24-1	CATSDSFDSDEQFF	TGTGCCACCAGTGATTCCTTCGATTCGGATGAGCAGTTCTTC
NA	TRBJ2-5	NA	TRBV6-6	CASTSTALQETQYF	TGTGCCAGCACCTCCACAGCGCTTCAAGAGACCCAGTACTTC
NA	TRBJ2-3	NA	TRBV5-6	CASSPWKREMDTQYF	TGTGCCAGCAGCCCCTGGAAGAGAGAGATGGATACGCAGTATTTT